This T cell receptor (beta chain) originates from a study of blood T cells in healthy people across ages. General study points: Among long-lived donors, naive CD4+ cells were more numerous and diversity higher than in aged donors.

With a J-beta primer mix and a sample-barcoded 5' primer, a second PCR ran roughly 6 to 11 cycles. TCRdb reprocessed the 5' RACE reads with MiXCR, giving one entry per CDR3 protein. The sample consists of fewer than 1,000,000 distinct CDR3 sequences, under 45% of them appearing once. This clonotype was counted only a few times. Its antigen is not known. The germline CDR1 and CDR2 sequences are MNHNS and SASEGT. This CDR3 spans 12 amino acids. Trimming removed 7 bases from V and 3 bases from J, with 10 bases in between. The sequence was obtained from a man aged 55 to 69 in good health. Sequencing was carried out using blood. The chain links TRBV6-1 to TRBJ2-7; no clear D. The chain's CDR3 is CASKSRIYEQYF. The CDR3 DNA is TGTGCCAGCAAGAGTCGGATCTACGAGCAGTACTTC.